These 25 T cell receptor beta chains were all obtained from the same sample, sequenced in a study of T cells expressing NK-cell markers. Using the 5' RACE reads, TCRdb records one entry per CDR3 protein without DNA. There are over 250,000 distinct CDR3 sequences in the sample, with around 4.2% held by the top ten. Input material: blood T cells: a sorted CD56 or NKG2C T cell subset, CD4+ or CD8+ T cells, or bulk PBMC T cells (not recorded which). The origin of the receptors is a woman between 18 and 69 years old in good health.

The chain uses TRBV15 and TRBJ2-1; without DNA, the TCRdb call of TRBD2 cannot be checked. The length of the CDR3 is 17 residues. Germline CDR1 LNHNV, CDR2 YYDKDF (reference sequence). This chain's CDR3 is CATSRDRGTSGRNEQFF.

The rearrangement links TRBV28 to TRBJ1-3. Germline assignment: CDR1 MDHEN and CDR2 SYDVKM. CDR3 length: 15 residues. CDR3 residues: CASSLPGLYGNTIYF.

V gene TRBV10-3 combines with J gene TRBJ1-1; the D call from TCRdb, TRBD1, cannot be confirmed without DNA. This CDR3 is 14 amino acids long. Germline V lookup: CDR1 ENHRY, CDR2 SYGVKD. The chain's CDR3 is CAISVGGQNTEAFF.

The J gene is TRBJ1-5, the V gene TRBV20-1; lacking DNA, the TRBD1 call made by TCRdb goes unchecked. Germline CDR1 is DFQATT and CDR2 is SNEGSKA (reference sequence). CDR3 length: 16 amino acids. Here the CDR3 reads CSARDRRFQGRQPQHF.

The chain combines TRBV9 with TRBJ2-7; TCRdb returns TRBD2, unconfirmable since there is no DNA. There are 15 residues in the CDR3. CDR1 SGDLS and CDR2 YYNGEE come from the germline V gene. This CDR3 is CASSVGGDTSYEQYF.

CDR3 region: CASKKGAGYGYTF. The chain joins TRBV12-3 or TRBV12-4 to TRBJ1-2; TCRdb's D gene call, TRBD1, goes unchecked for lack of DNA. The CDR3 contains 13 residues.

The J gene is TRBJ2-3, the V gene TRBV4-3; as DNA is missing, the TRBD2 call by TCRdb cannot be tested. In germline, CDR1 is LGHNA, CDR2 YSLEER. This CDR3 region has 16 residues. The CDR3 region is CASSQVAGGRGDTQYF.

V and J are TRBV3-1 and TRBJ2-7. Germline V gene lookup returns CDR1 LGHDT and CDR2 YNNKEL (reference sequence). The CDR3 is made up of 11 amino acids. This CDR3 reads CASSQTSEQYF.

The chain couples TRBV5-5 to TRBJ2-1; TCRdb picks TRBD2, but there is no DNA to check that call. The germline gives CDR1 SGHKS, CDR2 YYEKEE (reference sequence). The CDR3 runs 14 residues. This CDR3 reads CASSLGPSDNEQFF.

The chain couples TRBV7-2 to TRBJ2-1; with no DNA, the TCRdb D assignment of TRBD2 cannot be verified. The length of the CDR3 is 13 residues. The V gene's germline CDR1 is SGHTA and CDR2 FQGNSA. This chain's CDR3 is CASSSAGLREQFF.

The rearrangement joins TRBV28 to TRBJ2-1; TCRdb's D gene call, TRBD1, goes unchecked for lack of DNA. Germline V gene data show CDR1 as MDHEN and CDR2 as SYDVKM. CDR3 length: 16 residues. The CDR3 reads CASSLPGDGSYNEQFF.

The chain has TRBV30 and TRBJ1-2; TCRdb lists TRBD1, though no DNA is available to test this call. This CDR3 is built from 13 residues. Germline CDR1 reads GTSNPN; CDR2 reads SVGIG (reference sequence). CDR3 sequence: CAWSVLGGDGYTF.

The J gene is TRBJ2-3, the V gene TRBV19; TCRdb selects TRBD2, and the lack of DNA leaves this call unchecked. The length of the CDR3 is 15 residues. Looked up from germline, CDR1 is LNHDA and CDR2 is SQIVND (reference sequence). The CDR3 region is CASSMWGERTDTQYF.

V usage is TRBV7-2 and J usage is TRBJ2-7. The germline gives CDR1 SGHTA, CDR2 FQGNSA. CDR3 length: 15 residues. The CDR3 here is CASSLGISGTYEQYF.

This chain connects TRBV6-2 or TRBV6-3 to TRBJ2-2; TCRdb's D call of TRBD1 is untestable without DNA. The CDR3 sequence is 20 residues long. CDR1 is MNHEY and CDR2 is SVGEGT in the germline V gene. This chain's CDR3 is CASSYSLRVARTKHTGELFF.

The rearrangement links TRBV5-5 to TRBJ2-7; TCRdb's D gene call, TRBD2, goes unchecked for lack of DNA. The CDR3 extends over 15 amino acids. Germline V gene sequence: CDR1 SGHKS, CDR2 YYEKEE (reference sequence). CDR3 loop: CASSPGLAFPYEQYF.

This chain uses TRBV20-1 with TRBJ2-7; TCRdb gives TRBD1 as the D gene, but with no DNA this cannot be confirmed. The CDR3 contains 12 residues. The germline CDR1 and CDR2 sequences are DFQATT and SNEGSKA (reference sequence). CDR3 sequence: CSARDTGYEQYF.

This chain uses TRBV20-1 with TRBJ2-6; TCRdb calls TRBD1, which cannot be checked without DNA. CDR1 and CDR2 (germline): DFQATT, SNEGSKA (reference sequence). This CDR3 spans 19 amino acids. The CDR3 loop reads CSARARDRYLSSGANVLTF.

The rearrangement links TRBV24-1 to TRBJ2-1; the TRBD1 assignment by TCRdb is unverifiable without DNA. Germline CDR1 and CDR2: KGHDR and SFDVKD. There are 14 residues in the CDR3. This CDR3 reads CATSDGGAGNEQFF.

The genes are TRBV6-2 or TRBV6-3 and TRBJ1-2; TCRdb gives TRBD1 as the D gene, but with no DNA this cannot be confirmed. There are 12 residues in the CDR3. Germline V gives CDR1 MNHEY, CDR2 SVGEGT. CDR3: CASSAGVHGYTF.

The rearrangement uses TRBV20-1 and TRBJ2-5; with no DNA, the TCRdb D assignment of TRBD1 cannot be verified. The V gene's germline CDR1 is DFQATT and CDR2 SNEGSKA (reference sequence). There are 13 residues in the CDR3. The CDR3 sequence: CSALAGGQETQYF.

This sequence joins TRBV12-3 or TRBV12-4 and TRBJ1-1. The length of the CDR3 is 12 residues. CDR3 protein: CASSPTDIEAFF.

The gene calls are TRBV6-1 and TRBJ2-3; checking the TCRdb D call of TRBD1 is not possible without DNA. CDR1 is MNHNS and CDR2 is SASEGT in the germline V gene. The CDR3 has 13 residues. The CDR3 reads CASRVGTPDTQYF.

This rearrangement joins TRBV6-5 to TRBJ1-6. Germline CDR1 MNHEY, CDR2 SVGAGI. CDR3 length: 13 amino acids. Here the CDR3 reads CASSYTGDSPLHF.

This rearrangement joins TRBV25-1 to TRBJ1-4. Germline assignment: CDR1 MGHDK and CDR2 SYGVNS. The CDR3 spans 15 residues. CDR3 protein: CASSEYRGFNEKLIF.